This T cell receptor beta chain emerged from a study of T cell changes during pregnancy in multiple sclerosis (dated by TCRdb to the late 2010s). Broadly, across the study: The study looked at changes in the T cell repertoire across pregnancy in women with multiple sclerosis.

V and J are trimmed by 7 bases and 8 bases, and the gene matches miss 8 bases of the junction. CDR1 LNHDA and CDR2 SQIVND are derived from the germline V gene (reference sequence). CDR3 length: 15 amino acids, cysteine to phenylalanine. The only DNA kept is the CDR3, 45 bases in frame from the first base. The library was obtained by the immunoSEQ multiplex PCR assay. TCRdb holds this immuneACCESS table with in-frame rearrangements only. Some clones are missing; in checked studies, unresolved V genes explain under half, and the rest has no known cause. Recorded for this sample are 55,000 to 85,000 clones; about nine tenths of them occurred a single time. Jointly, the top ten make up 2% of the sample. Of note for this clone: No antigen is known for it. One base away there is no much larger clone; base qualities are not given.

This chain joins TRBV19 to TRBJ1-6; 10 central nucleotides agree with TRBD1. The sample was peripheral blood, taken in the second trimester of pregnancy. The clonotype was recovered from a female donor with multiple sclerosis, enrolled in a pregnancy study. The bases are TGTGCCAGTACGTCGGACAGGGGGAAGGATTCACCCCTCCACTTT. Its coded protein is CASTSDRGKDSPLHF.